This entry lists 10 T cell receptor beta chains sequenced from one sample in a study of naive and memory T cell subsets. Two oligonucleotides, mixed equimolar, formed the beta constant-region primer covering TRBC1 and TRBC2. The ligated cDNA underwent four PCR rounds using SP2 and nested alpha and beta constant-region primers. Using its own MiXCR run on the UMI-ligation and nested PCR reads, TCRdb lists one record per CDR3 protein. The sample carries around 110,000 distinct CDR3 sequences, over 30% recorded once. Sequenced input: central memory CD4+ T cells from blood. These receptors all come from a human donor in good health.

V gene TRBV20-1 combines with J gene TRBJ1-5; possibly TRBD1 for D (5 bases). This CDR3 is 13 amino acids long. Germline CDR1 DFQATT, CDR2 SNEGSKA (reference sequence). The germline V and J ends were trimmed by 3 bases and 3 bases, with 9 bases remaining between them. CDR3 protein: CSARGQVNQPQHF. CDR3 nucleotides: TGCAGTGCTAGGGGGCAGGTCAATCAGCCCCAGCATTTT.

This clonotype has more than one count but fewer than ten. This chain links TRBV6-5 with TRBJ2-2, with unresolved D. Trimming left V 4 bases short and J 2 bases short, with 5 bases between. Germline V gives CDR1 MNHEY, CDR2 SVGAGI. This CDR3 comprises 13 residues. The CDR3 sequence: CASSSANTGELFF. CDR3 sequence (DNA): TGTGCCAGCAGTTCCGCAAACACCGGGGAGCTGTTTTTT.

The CDR3 sequence is CASSIGEMYEQYF. CDR3 nucleotide sequence: TGTGCCAGTAGTATCGGGGAGATGTACGAGCAGTACTTC. The V and J genes are TRBV19 and TRBJ2-7, with a tentative D call TRBD2 (5 bases). This CDR3 comprises 13 residues. CDR1 is LNHDA and CDR2 is SQIVND in the germline V gene (reference sequence). V lost 3 bases to trimming and J lost 4 bases, with 10 bases between them.

V is TRBV6-1 and J is TRBJ2-7; 12 bases align to TRBD2. This CDR3 contains 13 residues. The germline CDR1 and CDR2 sequences are MNHNS and SASEGT. V was clipped by 3 bases and J by 12 bases; unmatched bases: 6. The CDR3 here is CASSDTSGRTGYF. For the CDR3, the DNA is TGTGCCAGCAGTGACACTAGCGGGAGGACGGGGTACTTC.

The chain uses TRBV2 and TRBJ2-7; D might be TRBD2 (5 bases). Germline V gene lookup returns CDR1 SNHLY and CDR2 FYNNEI. The CDR3 totals 13 residues. Trimming took off 6 bases at V and 3 bases at J, with 12 bases between the two ends. The CDR3 reads CASRRTYLYEQYF. The CDR3 DNA follows: TGTGCCAGCAGGAGGACTTACCTCTACGAGCAGTACTTC.

The chain couples TRBV9 to TRBJ2-1; TRBD1 matches 10 bases. Germline V gene lookup returns CDR1 SGDLS and CDR2 YYNGEE. After removal of 3 bases from V and 6 bases from J, the junction contained 6 bases not matched to a gene. The CDR3 has 15 residues. CDR3 sequence (DNA): TGTGCCAGCAGCGGTGCCGGGACAGGGGCCAATGAGCAGTTCTTC. Amino acids: CASSGAGTGANEQFF.

This clonotype was seen many times. This chain joins TRBV29-1 and TRBJ2-1, with 9 positions matching TRBD1. The V gene end was trimmed by 4 bases and the J gene end by 2 bases; junction bases not matched to a gene: 3. Per the germline V gene, CDR1 is SQVTM and CDR2 is ANQGSEA. There are 14 residues in the CDR3. CDR3 nucleotides: TGCAGCGTTGTATACAGGGGGCCCTACAATGAGCAGTTCTTC. Amino acids: CSVVYRGPYNEQFF.

Only one count was recorded for this clonotype. J is TRBJ2-4 and V is TRBV3-1, with 10 bases lining up with TRBD2. This CDR3 has 15 residues. The germline gives CDR1 LGHDT, CDR2 YNNKEL (reference sequence). The trim removed 1 base at V and 14 bases at J, leaving 11 bases unmatched. Here the CDR3 reads CASSQGPQEREGEYF. The CDR3 nucleotides read TGTGCCAGCAGCCAAGGGCCACAGGAGCGGGAGGGCGAGTACTTC.

The chain uses TRBV7-9 and TRBJ1-5; tentatively, D is TRBD1 (6 bases). Germline CDR1 and CDR2: SEHNR and FQNEAQ (reference sequence). Deletions cut 5 bases from V and 7 bases from J, with 15 bases between. There are 14 residues in the CDR3. The CDR3 DNA follows: TGTGCCAGCAGCCTTGGCGGGGGCGGCCAGCCCCAGCATTTT. It encodes CASSLGGGGQPQHF.

The CDR3 is CASGLRAGKQNEQFF. The CDR3 DNA sequence: TGTGCCAGCGGACTAAGAGCGGGAAAGCAAAATGAGCAGTTCTTC. The chain combines TRBV12-3 or TRBV12-4 with TRBJ2-1, with TRBD2 identical over 7 bases. This CDR3 is 15 amino acids long. V was clipped by 8 bases and J by 7 bases; unmatched bases: 14.